The 16 T cell receptor beta chains listed next were all sequenced from one sample in a study of shared clonotypes between healthy human individuals (dated by TCRdb to about 2020). The protocol used for the library was the immunoSEQ multiplex PCR assay. As stored in TCRdb, this immuneACCESS dataset retains in-frame rearrangements with V and J assigned. A fraction of the clones does not appear; measured against another copy, unresolved V genes explain less than half of the discrepancy, and the remainder lacks a known reason. In all, the sample holds about 2.4 million clones, and 90% to 95% of those were seen once. More than 0.12% of the sample belongs to the ten largest clones. Material for sequencing was naive CD4+ T cells sorted from blood. The sample's cell subset or site label is to be understood as: CD45RA+ positively selected. The receptors derive from a man aged 18 to 29 in good health.

This clone was observed once. The V and J genes are TRBV6-5 and TRBJ2-5; tentatively, D is TRBD2 (6 bases). The CDR3 is 15 residues long. V was cut by 0 bases and J by 4 bases, with 12 bases left in between. Per germline, CDR1 MNHEY and CDR2 SVGAGI. The CDR3 DNA is TGTGCCAGCAGTTACTCGATAGGCGGGGTAGAGACCCAGTACTTC. Protein product: CASSYSIGGVETQYF.

The rearrangement joins TRBV11-3 to TRBJ2-7, with D possibly TRBD1 on 8 matching bases. Germline loops: CDR1 SGHNT, CDR2 YENEEA. With 4 bases removed from V and 4 bases from J, the gap between germline ends came to 14 bases. This CDR3 region has 14 residues. CDR3 sequence: CASSSNRGGYEQYF. The CDR3 DNA follows: TGTGCCAGCAGCTCCAACAGGGGGGGGTACGAGCAGTACTTC.

The rearrangement joins TRBV2 to TRBJ2-2; weak D call: TRBD1 (5 bases). CDR3 length: 13 residues. V lost 6 bases and J 4 bases, leaving 9 bases between the germline ends. Germline lookup yields CDR1 SNHLY and CDR2 FYNNEI. CDR3 residues: CASRRQSTGELFF. CDR3 bases: TGTGCCAGCAGGAGACAGAGCACCGGGGAGCTGTTTTTT.

The chain employs TRBV5-1 and TRBJ2-3; TRBD1 agrees at 9 bases. J gave up 1 base and V 2 bases, and 2 bases lay outside the gene matches. The germline V gene has CDR1 SGHRS and CDR2 YFSETQ. The CDR3 loop spans 15 amino acids. The CDR3 DNA reads TGCGCCAGCAGCTTTGGGACAGGGCGCACAGATACGCAGTATTTT. Amino acids: CASSFGTGRTDTQYF.

The chain combines TRBV6-5 with TRBJ2-7; D is perhaps TRBD1 (5 bases). Germline loops: CDR1 MNHEY, CDR2 SVGAGI. This CDR3 has 13 residues. V dropped 6 bases and J dropped 1 base, with 10 bases sitting between them. Here the CDR3 DNA reads TGTGCCAGCAGGTCCCAGGGATCCTACGAGCAGTACTTC. It specifies CASRSQGSYEQYF.

The V gene is TRBV2, the J gene TRBJ2-7; TRBD2 matches 11 bases. V lost 6 bases and J lost 3; bases outside the gene matches: 7. Per the germline V gene, CDR1 is SNHLY and CDR2 is FYNNEI. This CDR3 has 15 residues. In DNA form, the CDR3 reads TGTGCCAGCAGGATACGGGGACTAGCGGACTACGAGCAGTACTTC. It is translated as CASRIRGLADYEQYF.

The chain employs TRBV7-9 and TRBJ1-2, with 8 bases identical to TRBD1. Trimming took 4 bases from V and 2 from J; bases not matched to a gene: 6. The germline V gene has CDR1 SEHNR and CDR2 FQNEAQ (reference sequence). This CDR3 is 15 amino acids long. This CDR3 reads CASSSGQGGNYGYTF. The CDR3 DNA follows: TGTGCCAGCAGCTCCGGACAGGGAGGGAACTATGGCTACACCTTC.

V gene TRBV7-2 combines with J gene TRBJ2-3; 9 bases align to TRBD2. Losses at the gene ends were 5 bases for V and 2 bases for J; bases not matched to a gene: 8. There are 16 residues in the CDR3. Germline V gene data show CDR1 as SGHTA and CDR2 as FQGNSA. DNA of the CDR3: TGTGCCAGCAGCGTGGCGGGAGGGCCAACCACAGATACGCAGTATTTT. This codes for CASSVAGGPTTDTQYF. Full variable domain (outside the CDR3, taken from reference TRBV7-2 and TRBJ2-3): GAGVSQSPSNKVTEKGKDVELRCDPISGHTALYWYRQSLGQGLEFLIYFQGNSAPDKSGLPSDRFSAERTGGSVSTLTIQRTQQEDSAVYLCASSVAGGPTTDTQYFGPGTRLTVL.

The V gene is TRBV5-4, the J gene TRBJ2-1; D gene ambiguous. V was pared by 1 base and J by 7 bases, with 12 bases between. This CDR3 is built from 14 residues. Germline V gene lookup returns CDR1 SGHNT and CDR2 YYREEE (reference sequence). The CDR3 bases are TGTGCCAGCAGCTTGTTTCAGGTTACAAATGAGCAGTTCTTC. This gives the protein CASSLFQVTNEQFF.

The chain links TRBV9 to TRBJ1-2; no reliable D call. The length of the CDR3 is 14 residues. Germline lookup yields CDR1 SGDLS and CDR2 YYNGEE. Deletions cut 7 bases from V and 3 bases from J, with 16 bases between. The CDR3 region is CASSRVSNDYGYTF. CDR3 nucleotide sequence: TGTGCCAGCTCTAGGGTCTCTAATGACTATGGCTACACCTTC.

Worth noting for this clone: Other DNA sequences in this sample translate to the same CDR3. The V call is TRBV5-4, the J call TRBJ2-7; tentative D call: TRBD1 (6 bases). Germline lookup yields CDR1 SGHNT and CDR2 YYREEE (reference sequence). Trimming removed 0 bases from V and 2 bases from J, with 9 bases in between. The CDR3 length is 14 residues. The CDR3, as DNA: TGTGCCAGCAGCTTGGATCAGGGGCCCTACGAGCAGTACTTC. It yields the protein CASSLDQGPYEQYF.

The chain carries TRBV27 and TRBJ2-5, with 12 bases matching TRBD2. Germline assignment: CDR1 MNHEY and CDR2 SMNVEV (reference sequence). The trim removed 4 bases at V and 5 bases at J, leaving 5 bases unmatched. The CDR3 has 15 residues. The CDR3 sequence: CASSSLAGGLETQYF. The CDR3 DNA is TGTGCCAGCAGTTCACTAGCGGGGGGTTTGGAGACCCAGTACTTC.

This clone was found once. The same CDR3 arises from other DNA sequences in this sample as well. This rearrangement joins TRBV19 to TRBJ2-7; no clear D. CDR1 LNHDA and CDR2 SQIVND come from the germline V gene (reference sequence). CDR3 length: 13 residues. V gave up 0 bases and J gave up 4 bases, with 7 bases separating them. CDR3 DNA sequence: TGTGCCAGTAGTATAGAGGCAGGTTACGAGCAGTACTTC. Translation gives CASSIEAGYEQYF.

This sequence joins TRBV6-5 and TRBJ1-2; the D is unclear. Deletions cut 5 bases from V and 4 bases from J, with 17 bases between. This CDR3 has 15 amino acids. Germline CDR1 is MNHEY and CDR2 is SVGAGI. Here the CDR3 DNA reads TGTGCCAGCAGTCGGACCGTCAAATTTGCCTATGGCTACACCTTC. The encoded protein is CASSRTVKFAYGYTF.

This sequence joins TRBV5-4 and TRBJ2-1; 12 nucleotides line up with TRBD2. Trimming at V came to 0 bases and at J to 2 bases, leaving 3 bases not matched to a gene. CDR1 is SGHNT, CDR2 YYREEE, per germline (reference sequence). The CDR3 extends over 17 amino acids. The CDR3 here is CASSLATSGGPYNEQFF. CDR3 nucleotides: TGTGCCAGCAGCTTGGCGACTAGCGGGGGCCCCTACAATGAGCAGTTCTTC. The complete variable domain, with remaining parts taken from reference TRBV5-4 and TRBJ2-1, reads ETGVTQSPTHLIKTRGQQVTLRCSSQSGHNTVSWYQQALGQGPQFIFQYYREEENGRGNFPPRFSGLQFPNYSSELNVNALELDDSALYLCASSLATSGGPYNEQFFGPGTRLTVL.

This clone has only one observation. The rearrangement uses TRBV2 and TRBJ1-2; 9 bases line up with TRBD1. The CDR3 is 15 amino acids. In germline, CDR1 is SNHLY, CDR2 FYNNEI. J was trimmed by 6 bases and V by 6 bases; bases with no gene match: 11. CDR3 in amino acids: CASSATPTGGDGYTF. CDR3 nucleotide sequence: TGTGCCAGCAGCGCTACTCCGACAGGGGGGGATGGCTACACCTTC.